These 26 T cell receptor beta chains originate from one sample sequenced in a study of blood T cell repertoires in COVID-19. Produced via immunoSEQ multiplex PCR; TCRdb's table is partial and in-frame only. The sample holds some 700,000 clones, around 89% seen once. The sequenced material came from peripheral blood. The origin of the receptors is a woman in her late teens or twenties with acute or convalescent COVID-19.

The chain uses TRBV6-1 and TRBJ1-1, with 7 bases aligning to TRBD1. The V segment lost 8 bases and the J segment 8 bases; nucleotides outside the gene matches: 11. The CDR3 consists of 13 residues. From germline, CDR1 is MNHNS and CDR2 SASEGT. CDR3 in amino acids: CASGGQTYLEAFF. The DNA of the CDR3 is TGTGCCAGCGGGGGACAGACTTATTTGGAAGCTTTCTTT.

V gene TRBV5-6 combines with J gene TRBJ2-4; 8 bases map to TRBD2. V shed 4 bases and J 2 bases; nucleotides not matched to a gene: 8. The V gene's germline CDR1 is SGHDT and CDR2 YYEEEE. There are 16 residues in the CDR3. The CDR3: CASSTGGAVTKNIQYF. The CDR3 DNA follows: TGTGCCAGCAGCACCGGGGGGGCCGTAACCAAAAACATTCAGTACTTC.

The chain has TRBV27 and TRBJ2-5; TRBD2 is a possible D gene (5 bases). This CDR3 is 14 amino acids long. Germline values: CDR1 MNHEY, CDR2 SMNVEV (reference sequence). The V and J ends lost 6 bases and 3 bases respectively, with 14 bases between them. The CDR3 region has the DNA TGTGCCAGCAGCCTAGCATCACTAAAAGAGACCCAGTACTTC. It is translated as CASSLASLKETQYF.

In its sample, this clone was seen a few times. The chain uses TRBV27 and TRBJ1-1; 8 nucleotides match TRBD1. Germline-derived CDR1 and CDR2 are MNHEY and SMNVEV (reference sequence). There are 16 residues in the CDR3. Trimming removed 5 bases from V and 1 base from J; junction bases left unmatched: 9. In DNA, the CDR3 is TGTGCCAGCAGTACTGGACAGGGATGGACGAACACTGAAGCTTTCTTT. The encoded protein is CASSTGQGWTNTEAFF.

The chain employs TRBV6-2 or TRBV6-3 and TRBJ2-1; D is unresolved. Germline V CDR1 and CDR2: MNHEY, SVGEGT. There are 15 residues in the CDR3. The V end lost 2 bases, the J end lost 8 bases, and 16 bases lay between the germline ends. The CDR3 protein is CASSYGTTAVDEQFF. The CDR3, as DNA: TGTGCCAGCAGTTACGGAACAACAGCTGTCGATGAGCAGTTCTTC.

This chain joins TRBV30 and TRBJ1-4; weak D call: TRBD1 (5 bases). Germline loops: CDR1 GTSNPN, CDR2 SVGIG (reference sequence). This CDR3 is 15 amino acids long. V shed 2 bases and J shed 6 bases, with 16 bases lying between them. CDR3 sequence reads: CAWSRRGRGDEKLFF. As DNA, the CDR3 is TGTGCCTGGAGTCGGAGGGGAAGGGGCGATGAAAAACTGTTTTTT.

The chain has TRBV6-5 and TRBJ2-1; tentative D call: TRBD2 (5 bases). CDR1 is MNHEY, CDR2 SVGAGI, per germline. V lost 2 bases and J 10 bases, leaving 6 bases between the germline ends. The CDR3 is made up of 11 amino acids. CDR3 in DNA: TGTGCCAGCAGTTACACGGGGGAGCAGTTCTTC. This translates into CASSYTGEQFF.

The genes are TRBV15 and TRBJ1-2; D might be TRBD1 (6 bases). Germline V gene lookup returns CDR1 LNHNV and CDR2 YYDKDF (reference sequence). This CDR3 has 15 residues. Trimming stripped 4 bases from V and 8 bases from J, with 20 bases between. The CDR3 DNA sequence: TGTGCCACCAGCATTCCCGAGGGGGGGGTTGAAGGCTACACCTTC. Residues: CATSIPEGGVEGYTF.

The chain couples TRBV6-5 to TRBJ1-2; D remains ambiguous. The V gene lost 6 bases and the J gene lost 4 bases, with 15 bases spanning the gap. CDR3 length: 14 residues. The germline V gene encodes CDR1 MNHEY and CDR2 SVGAGI. The CDR3 sequence is CASSLFGEGYGYTF. The CDR3 DNA follows: TGTGCCAGCAGCCTATTTGGCGAGGGCTATGGCTACACCTTC.

The chain uses TRBV27 and TRBJ1-6; D is possibly TRBD1 (6 bases). Per the germline V gene, CDR1 is MNHEY and CDR2 is SMNVEV (reference sequence). This CDR3 is 15 amino acids long. The V gene lost 5 bases and the J gene lost 9 bases, with 17 bases spanning the gap. CDR3 DNA sequence: TGTGCCAGCAGTAGGGGGGGAGGTGATAGTTCACCCCTCCACTTT. This sequence encodes CASSRGGGDSSPLHF.

V usage is TRBV5-4 and J usage is TRBJ1-1; D is uncertain. V was pared by 2 bases and J by 6 bases, with 14 bases between. The germline V gene encodes CDR1 SGHNT and CDR2 YYREEE (reference sequence). There are 14 residues in the CDR3. CDR3 amino acids: CASSFEGIDSEAFF. The CDR3 DNA sequence: TGTGCCAGCAGCTTTGAGGGTATAGACTCTGAAGCTTTCTTT.

The chain carries TRBV6-5 and TRBJ2-7, with D hard to call. CDR1 and CDR2 (germline): MNHEY, SVGAGI. The CDR3 length is 15 residues. Trimming took off 5 bases at V and 0 bases at J, with 14 bases between the two ends. The CDR3: CASSLRLYNSYEQYF. Here the CDR3 DNA reads TGTGCCAGCAGTCTCCGACTGTACAACTCCTACGAGCAGTACTTC.

CDR3 sequence reads: CASSLLTRGYEQYF. CDR3 coding DNA: TGTGCCAGCAGCCTCCTGACTAGAGGCTACGAGCAGTACTTC. V and J are TRBV13 and TRBJ2-7; D is perhaps TRBD2 (6 bases). This CDR3 has 14 residues. Germline V lookup: CDR1 PRHDT, CDR2 FYEKMQ (reference sequence). Trimming removed 5 bases at V and 3 bases at J, with 14 bases between.

The genes are TRBV20-1 and TRBJ1-2; D gene uncertain. Trimming took 6 bases from V and 14 from J, leaving 19 bases between them. From germline, CDR1 is DFQATT and CDR2 SNEGSKA (reference sequence). The CDR3 is 11 amino acids. The CDR3 region has the DNA TGCAGTGCAACCCGTTTGGGCGACCGGACCTTC. Protein: CSATRLGDRTF.

The chain couples TRBV18 to TRBJ1-1; a weak D match, TRBD1 (5 bases). Looked up from germline, CDR1 is KGHSH and CDR2 is LQKENI. The CDR3 runs to 16 residues. Trimming left V 3 bases short and J 0 bases short, with 14 bases between. The CDR3 nucleotides are TGTGCCAGCTCACCTGGGGGGGGAGATTTGAACACTGAAGCTTTCTTT. Protein sequence: CASSPGGGDLNTEAFF.

V usage is TRBV6-2 or TRBV6-3 and J usage is TRBJ2-4; D might be TRBD2 (5 bases). Germline V gives CDR1 MNHEY, CDR2 SVGEGT. Trimming took 0 bases from V and 0 from J, leaving 9 bases between them. CDR3 length: 16 residues. The CDR3 DNA reads TGTGCCAGCAGTTACTCGGGCGGACTAGCCAAAAACATTCAGTACTTC. Amino acids: CASSYSGGLAKNIQYF.

This clone is a singleton in its sample. The chain has TRBV19 and TRBJ2-2, with D possibly matching TRBD1 (6 bases). The germline V gene has CDR1 LNHDA and CDR2 SQIVND (reference sequence). The CDR3 is made up of 16 amino acids. V lost 4 bases to trimming and J lost 4 bases, with 16 bases between them. This CDR3 is CASSKRAGVVTGELFF. Here the CDR3 DNA reads TGTGCCAGTAGTAAACGGGCAGGGGTTGTCACCGGGGAGCTGTTTTTT. Looking up the rest from reference TRBV19 and TRBJ2-2 gives the full variable domain: DGGITQSPKYLFRKEGQNVTLSCEQNLNHDAMYWYRQDPGQGLRLIYYSQIVNDFQKGDIAEGYSVSREKKESFPLTVTSAQKNPTAFYLCASSKRAGVVTGELFFGEGSRLTVL.

A note on this clone: Other DNA variants within this sample encode the same CDR3. The chain is built from TRBV30 and TRBJ1-2; 10 nucleotides line up with TRBD1. J lost 5 bases, V lost 3 bases, and 3 bases had no gene match. The CDR3 consists of 13 residues. Germline assignment: CDR1 GTSNPN and CDR2 SVGIG (reference sequence). This chain's CDR3 is CAWSPGQGYGYTF. CDR3 nucleotide sequence: TGTGCCTGGAGCCCGGGACAGGGGTATGGCTACACCTTC.

Only one count was recorded for this clone. The rearrangement links TRBV7-9 to TRBJ1-2; tentative D call: TRBD1 (6 bases). This CDR3 spans 14 amino acids. CDR1 SEHNR and CDR2 FQNEAQ come from the germline V gene (reference sequence). Trimming pared 4 bases from V and 5 bases from J, leaving 14 bases between. In DNA form, the CDR3 reads TGTGCCAGCAGCTCCAGGGGCAGGGCTTATGGCTACACCTTC. Residues: CASSSRGRAYGYTF.

The chain uses TRBV5-4 and TRBJ2-1; D possibly corresponds to TRBD2 (5 bases). CDR3 size: 12 residues. V lost 3 bases to trimming and J lost 9 bases, with 10 bases between them. Per germline, CDR1 SGHNT and CDR2 YYREEE (reference sequence). The chain's CDR3 is CASSWPGSEQFF. CDR3 nucleotides: TGTGCCAGCAGCTGGCCTGGGAGTGAGCAGTTCTTC. Using reference TRBV5-4 and TRBJ2-1 for the parts outside the CDR3, the full variable domain is ETGVTQSPTHLIKTRGQQVTLRCSSQSGHNTVSWYQQALGQGPQFIFQYYREEENGRGNFPPRFSGLQFPNYSSELNVNALELDDSALYLCASSWPGSEQFFGPGTRLTVL.

V gene TRBV12-3 or TRBV12-4 combines with J gene TRBJ2-1, with TRBD2 identical over 7 bases. The CDR3 consists of 13 residues. Trimming removed 2 bases from V and 15 bases from J; junction bases left unmatched: 10. CDR3 nucleotide sequence: TGTGCCAGCAGTTTAAGCGCCGGGGGAGGGTCGTTCTTC. This sequence encodes CASSLSAGGGSFF.

This rearrangement joins TRBV11-2 to TRBJ2-1; D is perhaps TRBD2 (5 bases). The CDR3 sequence is 14 residues long. Trimming stripped 4 bases from V and 4 bases from J, with 11 bases between. CDR1 and CDR2 from the germline V gene are SGHAT and FQNNGV. CDR3: CASSSLAKYNEQFF. DNA of the CDR3: TGTGCCAGCAGCTCCTTAGCGAAATACAATGAGCAGTTCTTC.

The V gene is TRBV28, the J gene TRBJ1-2, with D possibly TRBD1 on 5 matching bases. The CDR3 contains 13 residues. Trimming removed 10 bases at V and 4 bases at J, with 16 bases between. Germline-derived CDR1 and CDR2 are MDHEN and SYDVKM. CDR3 coding DNA: TGTGCCACCCTCGGGGGGGGGAGCTATGGCTACACCTTC. This gives the protein CATLGGGSYGYTF.

The gene calls are TRBV6-1 and TRBJ1-6; possibly TRBD1 for D (5 bases). The CDR3 has 16 residues. V was trimmed by 3 bases and J by 0 bases, leaving 9 bases between them. CDR1 MNHNS and CDR2 SASEGT come from the germline V gene. The CDR3: CASSDRGSSYNSPLHF. The CDR3 bases are TGTGCCAGCAGTGATCGGGGGAGCTCCTATAATTCACCCCTCCACTTT.

The chain's CDR3 is CATSDSNHRSLGTGANVLTF. DNA for the CDR3: TGTGCCACCAGTGATTCAAACCACAGGTCTCTAGGCACTGGGGCCAACGTCCTGACTTTC. The chain combines TRBV24-1 with TRBJ2-6; a weak D match, TRBD1 (5 bases). Germline CDR1 is KGHDR and CDR2 is SFDVKD. The CDR3 is 20 residues long. V lost 2 bases to trimming and J lost 2 bases, with 21 bases between them.

This chain joins TRBV15 and TRBJ1-3, with unresolved D. V shed 5 bases and J shed 5 bases, with 16 bases lying between them. The CDR3 is made up of 15 amino acids. CDR1 LNHNV and CDR2 YYDKDF come from the germline V gene (reference sequence). The CDR3 coding sequence is TGTGCCACCAGCGAGGGCCGGGCAGTTCGAAACACCATATATTTT. Amino acid sequence: CATSEGRAVRNTIYF.